The 3 T cell receptor beta chains below all came from one sample that was sequenced in a study of spatial heterogeneity in lung cancer. Each CDR3 protein gets one entry after TCRdb re-called the 5' RACE reads with MiXCR. The data contain 12,000 to 15,000 distinct CDR3 sequences, just under 8% of them singletons. The time point: sample taken at primary tumor resection. Without sorting, whole RNA was sequenced from tumor, nontumor lung or frozen PBMC. This material consisted of PBMCs, taken at surgery. These receptors were obtained from a female donor with early-stage non-small cell lung cancer.

This clonotype was found many times. This sequence joins TRBV3-1 and TRBJ2-1; D call uncertain. The germline CDR1 and CDR2 sequences are LGHDT and YNNKEL (reference sequence). CDR3 length: 16 residues. Trimming took 3 bases from V and 0 from J, leaving 12 bases between them. CDR3 in amino acids: CASSHWGSSSYNEQFF. DNA of the CDR3: TGTGCCAGCAGCCACTGGGGATCGAGCTCCTACAATGAGCAGTTCTTC.

This clonotype was detected ten times or more. The junction does not match germline at one end; this may be a read error. CDR3 DNA sequence: TGTGCTAGCAGCTTAGCAGAGGGAGATACGCAGTATTTT. Its translation is CASSLAEGDTQYF. The chain uses TRBV7-7 and TRBJ2-3, with a weak D call TRBD2 (5 bases). The CDR3 length is 13 residues. Germline V gives CDR1 SSHAT, CDR2 FNYEAQ (reference sequence).

This clonotype was detected ten times or more. This rearrangement joins TRBV28 to TRBJ1-4; no definite D call. Trimming took 3 bases from V and 0 from J, leaving 11 bases between them. CDR1 is MDHEN, CDR2 SYDVKM, per germline. The CDR3 runs to 16 residues. CDR3 in amino acids: CASSLGERPTNEKLFF. CDR3 coding DNA: TGTGCCAGCAGTTTGGGAGAACGTCCAACTAATGAAAAACTGTTTTTT.